This T cell receptor (beta chain) was retrieved from a study of T cell repertoires in cytomegalovirus infection. About this clonotype itself: Its antigen remains unidentified.

TCRdb itself ran the reads through MiXCR, one entry per CDR3 protein. The data contain some 130,000 distinct CDR3 sequences, roughly a quarter of them singletons. V lost 5 bases and J 1 base, leaving 14 bases between the germline ends. CDR1 and CDR2 from the germline V gene are MDHEN and SYDVKM. The CDR3 runs 15 residues. The gene calls are TRBV28 and TRBJ1-1; D is unresolved. This TCR was sampled from a human donor in good health (CMV status not recorded). Some clones in this sample may be carry-over from other donors' samples. The sequencing input was PBMCs, sequenced either directly or after in vitro stimulation (not recorded which). CDR3 region: CASSPVRTGNTEAFF. The CDR3 nucleotides read TGTGCCAGCAGTCCCGTCAGGACGGGGAACACTGAAGCTTTCTTT.